This T cell receptor beta chain originates from a study of T cell changes during pregnancy in multiple sclerosis. Germline loops: CDR1 MDHEN, CDR2 SYDVKM. The V end was cut by 6 bases, the J end by 2 bases, with 16 bases between. The CDR3 has 15 residues. The repertoire was sequenced with immunoSEQ multiplex PCR; TCRdb's copy has only in-frame clones and lacks some. The sample gives about 40,000 clones, roughly 84% of which show up once; approximately 4% is in the top ten. The source was CD8+ T cells from peripheral blood mononuclear cells, collected in the first trimester of pregnancy. This sequence originates from a female donor with multiple sclerosis, enrolled in a pregnancy study. The chain couples TRBV28 to TRBJ1-2; D gene uncertain. CDR3 DNA: TGTGCCAGCAGGTCGGGATGGGGTATAAACTATGGCTACACCTTC. Translated: CASRSGWGINYGYTF.